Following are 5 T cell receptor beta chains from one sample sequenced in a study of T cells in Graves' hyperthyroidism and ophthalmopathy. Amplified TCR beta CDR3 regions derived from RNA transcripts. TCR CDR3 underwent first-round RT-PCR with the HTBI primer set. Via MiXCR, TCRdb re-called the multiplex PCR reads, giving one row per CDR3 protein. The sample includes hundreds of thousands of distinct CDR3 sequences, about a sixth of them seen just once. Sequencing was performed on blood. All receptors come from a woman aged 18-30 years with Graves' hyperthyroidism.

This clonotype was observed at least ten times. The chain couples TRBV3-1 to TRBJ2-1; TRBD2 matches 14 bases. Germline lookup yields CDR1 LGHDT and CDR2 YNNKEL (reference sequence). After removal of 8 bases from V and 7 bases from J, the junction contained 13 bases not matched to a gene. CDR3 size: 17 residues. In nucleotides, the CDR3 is TGTGCCAGCTTGGGACTAGCGGGAGTGGGGATGCGGAATGAGCAGTTCTTC. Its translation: CASLGLAGVGMRNEQFF.

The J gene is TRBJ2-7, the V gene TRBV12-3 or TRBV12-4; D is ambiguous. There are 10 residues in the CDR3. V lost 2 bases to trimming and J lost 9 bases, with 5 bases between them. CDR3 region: CASSLPLQYF. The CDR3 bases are TGTGCCAGCAGTTTACCCTTGCAGTACTTC.

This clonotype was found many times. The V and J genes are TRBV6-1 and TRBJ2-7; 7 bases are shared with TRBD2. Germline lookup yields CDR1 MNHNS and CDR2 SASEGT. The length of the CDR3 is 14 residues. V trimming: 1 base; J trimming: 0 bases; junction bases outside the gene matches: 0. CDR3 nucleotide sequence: TGTGCCAGCAGTGAAGGGACTAGCTCCTACGAGCAGTACTTC. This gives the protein CASSEGTSSYEQYF.

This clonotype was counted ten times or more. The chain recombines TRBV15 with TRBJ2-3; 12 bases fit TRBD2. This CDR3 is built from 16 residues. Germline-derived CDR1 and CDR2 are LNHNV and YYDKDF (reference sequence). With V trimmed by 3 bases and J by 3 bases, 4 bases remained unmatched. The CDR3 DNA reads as TGTGCCACCAGCAGCCGGACTAGCGGGATAACAGATACGCAGTATTTT. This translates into CATSSRTSGITDTQYF.

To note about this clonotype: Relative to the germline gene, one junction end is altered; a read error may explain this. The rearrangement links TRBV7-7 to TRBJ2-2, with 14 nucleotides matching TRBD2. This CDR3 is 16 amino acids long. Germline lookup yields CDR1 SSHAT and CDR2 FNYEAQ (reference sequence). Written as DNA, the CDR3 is TGTGCTAGCAGCCAAGGACTAGCGGGAGGAACCGGGGAGCTGTTTTTT. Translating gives CASSQGLAGGTGELFF.